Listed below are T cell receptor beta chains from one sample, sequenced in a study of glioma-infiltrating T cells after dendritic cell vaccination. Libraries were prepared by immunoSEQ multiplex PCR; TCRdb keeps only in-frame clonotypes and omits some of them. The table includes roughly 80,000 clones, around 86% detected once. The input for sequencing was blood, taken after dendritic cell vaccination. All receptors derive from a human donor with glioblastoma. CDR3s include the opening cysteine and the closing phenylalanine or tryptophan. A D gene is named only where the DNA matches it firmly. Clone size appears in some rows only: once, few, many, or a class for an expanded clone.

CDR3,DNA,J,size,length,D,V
CASSQGRRNNAQFF,TGCGCCAGCAGCCAAGGTAGGAGGAACAATGCGCAGTTCTTC,TRBJ2-1,.,14,.,TRBV4-3
CASSQNTEAFF,TGCGCCAGCAGCCAGAACACTGAAGCTTTCTTT,TRBJ1-1,.,11,.,TRBV5-1
CASRAAGRGVETQYF,TGTGCCAGCAGGGCCGCGGGGCGGGGTGTGGAGACCCAGTACTTC,TRBJ2-5,.,15,.,TRBV6-1
CASSLQGTNYGYTF,TGTGCCAGCAGCTTACAGGGGACCAACTATGGCTACACCTTC,TRBJ1-2,.,14,.,TRBV7-9
CASSLRGWNTEAFF,TGTGCCAGCAGCTTACGGGGATGGAACACTGAAGCTTTCTTT,TRBJ1-1,.,14,.,TRBV7-2
CASSIDQRLTNTGELFF,TGTGCCAGTAGTATAGATCAGCGACTGACGAACACCGGGGAGCTGTTTTTT,TRBJ2-2,.,17,.,TRBV19
CASSPSGSYEQYF,TGTGCCAGCTCACCTAGCGGGAGCTACGAGCAGTACTTC,TRBJ2-7,few,13,TRBD2,TRBV18
CAISNFPGVDQPQHF,TGTGCCATCAGTAACTTCCCAGGGGTCGACCAGCCCCAGCATTTT,TRBJ1-5,few,15,.,TRBV10-3
CASSTDREVYRGYTF,TGTGCCAGCAGCACGGACAGGGAGGTTTATCGTGGCTACACCTTC,TRBJ1-2,.,15,TRBD1,TRBV5-4
CASSSRLARRCEQYF,TGTGCCAGCAGTTCCCGACTAGCCAGACGCTGCGAGCAGTACTTC,TRBJ2-7,.,15,TRBD2,TRBV6-6
CASSQARLAGLNTGELFF,TGCGCCAGCAGCCAAGCAAGACTAGCGGGCCTGAACACCGGGGAGCTGTTTTTT,TRBJ2-2,.,18,TRBD2,TRBV4-3
CASSSGHYSNQPQHF,TGCGCCAGCAGCTCCGGACACTATAGCAATCAGCCCCAGCATTTT,TRBJ1-5,.,15,.,TRBV4-3
CSVAGTSGGAVEQFF,TGCAGCGTGGCCGGGACTAGCGGGGGTGCGGTTGAGCAGTTCTTC,TRBJ2-1,.,15,TRBD2,TRBV29-1
CAISEFPLRAGGPGTGELFF,TGTGCCATCAGTGAGTTCCCCCTCCGGGCGGGAGGGCCGGGAACCGGGGAGCTGTTTTTT,TRBJ2-2,.,20,TRBD2,TRBV10-3
CAWSARNTGYTF,TGTGCCTGGAGTGCCAGAAATACTGGCTACACCTTC,TRBJ1-2,.,12,.,TRBV30
CASSSLGAGGGNTEAFF,TGCGCCAGCAGCTCGCTCGGGGCAGGGGGCGGGAACACTGAAGCTTTCTTT,TRBJ1-1,.,17,TRBD1,TRBV5-1
CASSLRGQEGNTF,TGTGCCAGCAGCTTGAGGGGCCAGGAGGGCAACACCTTC,TRBJ1-2,.,13,.,TRBV5-4
CASGGSSYEQYF,TGCGCCAGCGGCGGGAGCTCCTACGAGCAGTACTTC,TRBJ2-7,few,12,TRBD2,TRBV5-1
CASSEGGYNQPQHF,TGTGCCAGCAGTGAAGGGGGCTACAATCAGCCCCAGCATTTT,TRBJ1-5,.,14,TRBD1,TRBV6-5
CASSPQGRGNEQFF,TGTGCCAGCAGCCCCCAGGGTAGAGGCAATGAGCAGTTCTTC,TRBJ2-1,.,14,.,TRBV2
CASSLSPAGGYGYTF,TGCGCCAGCAGCTTGAGTCCGGCCGGAGGCTATGGCTACACCTTC,TRBJ1-2,.,15,.,TRBV5-1
CASSLIPLGLASTGELFF,TGTGCCAGCAGCCTCATCCCCCTGGGACTAGCCTCCACCGGGGAGCTGTTTTTT,TRBJ2-2,.,18,TRBD2,TRBV7-7
CASSGGLNTGELFF,TGTGCCAGCTCGGGGGGGCTTAACACCGGGGAGCTGTTTTTT,TRBJ2-2,once,14,TRBD2,TRBV7-9
CASSQQGQGKSEKLFF,TGCGCCAGCAGCCAACAGGGACAGGGGAAGAGCGAAAAACTGTTTTTT,TRBJ1-4,.,16,TRBD1,TRBV5-1
CASQKGRLQETQYF,TGTGCCAGCCAGAAGGGGCGCCTGCAAGAGACCCAGTACTTC,TRBJ2-5,once,14,.,TRBV9
CASSPGAAAHNEQFF,TGTGCCAGCAGCCCCGGAGCGGCAGCTCACAATGAGCAGTTCTTC,TRBJ2-1,.,15,.,TRBV11-3
CASSPVTQYF,TGTGCCAGCAGCCCCGTCACCCAGTACTTC,TRBJ2-5,.,10,.,TRBV7-9
CASSQISGSREDTQYF,TGTGCCAGCAGCCAGATTAGCGGGAGTCGGGAAGATACGCAGTATTTT,TRBJ2-3,.,16,TRBD2,TRBV28
CASSLLAGGRETQYF,TGTGCCAGCAGCTTACTAGCGGGAGGGCGAGAGACCCAGTACTTC,TRBJ2-5,once,15,TRBD2,TRBV5-4
CASSPASRANYGYTF,TGCGCCAGCAGCCCTGCCTCGCGGGCTAACTATGGCTACACCTTC,TRBJ1-2,.,15,.,TRBV5-1
CASSEQGTGNYGYTF,TGTGCCAGCAGTGAGCAGGGGACAGGCAACTATGGCTACACCTTC,TRBJ1-2,once,15,TRBD1,TRBV6-1
CSAAEGGETQYF,TGCAGCGCTGCGGAGGGAGGAGAGACCCAGTACTTC,TRBJ2-5,.,12,.,TRBV29-1
CASSGGLAGPPNTGELFF,TGTGCCAGTAGTGGGGGACTAGCGGGGCCCCCGAACACCGGGGAGCTGTTTTTT,TRBJ2-2,.,18,TRBD2,TRBV19
CASSVANQPYYEQYF,TGTGCCAGCAGCGTAGCCAACCAACCCTACTACGAGCAGTACTTC,TRBJ2-7,.,15,.,TRBV9
CASRGAGSTDTQYF,TGTGCCAGCCGCGGGGCGGGAAGCACAGATACGCAGTATTTT,TRBJ2-3,.,14,.,TRBV5-4
CASSPRRNTEAFF,TGTGCCAGCTCACCACGCAGGAACACTGAAGCTTTCTTT,TRBJ1-1,.,13,.,TRBV18
CATSRERGTQYF,TGTGCCACCAGCAGAGAAAGGGGGACCCAGTACTTC,TRBJ2-5,.,12,.,TRBV15
CATSRDGVQSYNEQFF,TGTGCCACCAGCAGAGACGGGGTCCAGTCCTACAATGAGCAGTTCTTC,TRBJ2-1,once,16,.,TRBV15
CASRPGTRDEQFF,TGTGCCAGCAGACCAGGGACTCGCGATGAGCAGTTCTTC,TRBJ2-1,few,13,.,TRBV6-6
CASSPLDRVVEKLFF,TGTGCCAGCTCACCACTGGACAGGGTCGTGGAAAAACTGTTTTTT,TRBJ1-4,.,15,TRBD1,TRBV18
CASSDPGTGVLETQYF,TGTGCCAGCAGCGACCCCGGGACAGGGGTTTTGGAGACCCAGTACTTC,TRBJ2-5,.,16,TRBD1,TRBV5-6
CASSQDLQYEQYF,TGCGCCAGCAGCCAAGACCTACAGTACGAGCAGTACTTC,TRBJ2-7,.,13,.,TRBV4-1
CASSFHRADSNQPQHF,TGTGCCAGCAGCTTCCACAGGGCTGATAGCAATCAGCCCCAGCATTTT,TRBJ1-5,.,16,.,TRBV7-8
CASSEAGGVRAYEQYF,TGTGCCAGCAGTGAAGCGGGGGGTGTGAGGGCCTACGAGCAGTACTTC,TRBJ2-7,.,16,.,TRBV6-1
CAWSEGDTQYF,TGTGCCTGGAGTGAGGGGGATACGCAGTATTTT,TRBJ2-3,.,11,.,TRBV30
CASSQDWPEAFF,TGCGCCAGCAGCCAAGATTGGCCTGAAGCTTTCTTT,TRBJ1-1,.,12,.,TRBV4-1
CASSWDFYTDTQYF,TGTGCCAGCAGCTGGGACTTCTACACAGATACGCAGTATTTT,TRBJ2-3,.,14,.,TRBV7-2
CATSRGAGMVSDEQYF,TGTGCCACCAGCAGGGGGGCAGGGATGGTTTCCGACGAGCAGTACTTC,TRBJ2-7,.,16,.,TRBV15
CASSLAGTGEREQFF,TGTGCCAGCAGCTTAGCGGGGACAGGGGAGAGGGAGCAGTTCTTC,TRBJ2-1,.,15,TRBD1,TRBV7-9
CASSLGTGLTNEKLFF,TGTGCCAGCAGTTTAGGGACAGGACTAACTAATGAAAAACTGTTTTTT,TRBJ1-4,.,16,TRBD1,TRBV27
CAWSRTGGRETQYF,TGTGCCTGGTCCCGGACAGGGGGCCGAGAGACCCAGTACTTC,TRBJ2-5,.,14,TRBD1,TRBV30
CAISDRGDNEQFF,TGTGCCATCAGTGATCGCGGGGACAATGAGCAGTTCTTC,TRBJ2-1,.,13,.,TRBV10-3
CASSLGQVYEQYF,TGTGCCAGCAGCCTAGGACAGGTCTACGAGCAGTACTTC,TRBJ2-7,.,13,TRBD1,TRBV7-2
CASSPRRDAEAFF,TGTGCCAGCAGCCCGAGGAGGGACGCTGAAGCTTTCTTT,TRBJ1-1,.,13,.,TRBV7-7
CASSYGQNYEQYF,TGCGCCAGCAGTTATGGACAGAACTACGAGCAGTACTTC,TRBJ2-7,.,13,.,TRBV5-1
CASSQDDRDTQYF,TGCGCCAGCAGCCAAGACGACAGAGATACGCAGTATTTT,TRBJ2-3,.,13,.,TRBV4-1
CASSPSSSGSNTGELFF,TGTGCCAGCTCACCAAGTTCTAGCGGGTCGAACACCGGGGAGCTGTTTTTT,TRBJ2-2,.,17,TRBD2,TRBV18